A selection of T cell receptor beta chains follows, all from one sample in a study of cytomegalovirus exposure and HLA in healthy donors. Assay used: immunoSEQ multiplex PCR; TCRdb lists only in-frame clones, some missing. The sample lists approximately 160,000 clones; 80% to 85% were seen once. Sample: PBMCs. The receptors here all came from a man aged 45 to 65 in good health and CMV-seropositive. The CDR3 runs from the conserved cysteine through the conserved F or W. The D gene is left open where the match is weak. Not all rows give a size; the values are once, few, many and, for expanded clones, a class.

J,D,V,size,DNA,CDR3
TRBJ2-1,-,TRBV5-4,few,TGTGCCAGCAGCTTGGGGGATAGCGGACCCTACAATGAGCAGTTCTTC,CASSLGDSGPYNEQFF
TRBJ2-3,TRBD1,TRBV5-8,-,TGTGCCAGCAGCTTGGGGATGGGGACAGCCCGCACAGATACGCAGTATTTT,CASSLGMGTARTDTQYF
TRBJ1-1,-,TRBV29-1,-,TGCAGCGTTGTGAAGGGTACGGGGACTGAAGCTTTCTTT,CSVVKGTGTEAFF
TRBJ1-6,-,TRBV9,-,TGTGCCAGCAGCCAACTCGGACAGACAAATTCACCCCTCCACTTT,CASSQLGQTNSPLHF
TRBJ2-7,-,TRBV28,-,TGTGCCAGCAGGCCCACTTGGGGGGGGGCGTCCGAGCAGTACTTC,CASRPTWGGASEQYF
TRBJ1-6,-,TRBV7-9,-,TGTGCCAGCAGCTTAAGCGGGTCGGATTCACCCCTCCACTTT,CASSLSGSDSPLHF
TRBJ2-6,-,TRBV4-1,-,TGCGCCAGCAGCCAGGACAAGAGCTCTGGGGCCAACGTCCTGACTTTC,CASSQDKSSGANVLTF
TRBJ2-2,-,TRBV9,-,TGTGCCAGCAGCCCCAGCGGTCTAGCCACCGGGGAGCTGTTTTTT,CASSPSGLATGELFF
TRBJ2-1,-,TRBV12-5,-,TGTGCTAGTGGTTTGTCAACCTCAAGTGGACTCACGGGCTACAATGAGCAGTTCTTC,CASGLSTSSGLTGYNEQFF
TRBJ1-1,-,TRBV5-1,-,TGCGCCAGCAGCGCGACAGATTTGAACACTGAAGCTTTCTTT,CASSATDLNTEAFF
TRBJ1-1,-,TRBV6-5,-,TGTGCCAGCAGTTACCAGATAGGAGGGAAATCTGAAGCTTTCTTT,CASSYQIGGKSEAFF
TRBJ1-1,-,TRBV30,once,TGTGCCTGGAATGGGCAGGGGCTAAAGAACACTGAAGCTTTCTTT,CAWNGQGLKNTEAFF
TRBJ2-7,TRBD1,TRBV9,-,TGTGCCAGCAGCGTAGGGGGGACAGGGCCCTACGAGCAGTACTTC,CASSVGGTGPYEQYF
TRBJ2-7,TRBD1,TRBV5-5,-,TGTGCCAGCGGAAAAACCGGGACAGGGGGCTACGAGCAGTACTTC,CASGKTGTGGYEQYF
TRBJ2-3,TRBD2,TRBV18,few,TGTGCCAGCTCACCACCGAGGACTAGCGGGAGTGGTGCAGATACGCAGTATTTT,CASSPPRTSGSGADTQYF
TRBJ1-2,-,TRBV11-2,once,TGTGCCAGCAGCTTAGATGGCAGGGTTGGCTACACCTTC,CASSLDGRVGYTF
TRBJ1-2,-,TRBV15,-,TGTGCCACCAGCGAACGACAGTATGGCTACACCTTC,CATSERQYGYTF